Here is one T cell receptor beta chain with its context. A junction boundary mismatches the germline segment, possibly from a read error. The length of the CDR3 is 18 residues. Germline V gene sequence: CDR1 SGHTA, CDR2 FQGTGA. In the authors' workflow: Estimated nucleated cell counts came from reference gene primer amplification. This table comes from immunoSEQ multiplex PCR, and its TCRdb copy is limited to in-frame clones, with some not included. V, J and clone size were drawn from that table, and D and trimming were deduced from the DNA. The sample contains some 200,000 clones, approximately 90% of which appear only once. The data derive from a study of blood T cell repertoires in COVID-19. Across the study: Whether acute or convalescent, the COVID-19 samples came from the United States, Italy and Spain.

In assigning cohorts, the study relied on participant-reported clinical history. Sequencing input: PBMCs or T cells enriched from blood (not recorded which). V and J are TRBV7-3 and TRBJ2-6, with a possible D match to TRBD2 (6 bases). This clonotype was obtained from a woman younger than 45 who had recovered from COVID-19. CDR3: CASSLTGRGEAGANVLTF. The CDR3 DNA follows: TGCGCCAGCAGCTTAACCGGGCGAGGGGAGGCTGGGGCCAACGTCCTGACTTTC. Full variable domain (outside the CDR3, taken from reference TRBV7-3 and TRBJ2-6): GAGVSQTPSNKVTEKGKYVELRCDPISGHTALYWYRQSLGQGPEFLIYFQGTGAADDSGLPNDRFFAVRPEGSVSTLKIQRTERGDSAVYLCASSLTGRGEAGANVLTFGAGSRLTVL.